This T cell receptor (beta chain) was obtained from a study of CD8+CD57+ T cells in acquired aplastic anemia. Study findings and constraints: Patients showed no significant difference from controls in CD8+ Simpson's diversity.

This clonotype was counted a few times. Its target is not known. This CDR3 has 13 residues. CDR1 is ENHRY, CDR2 SYGVKD, per germline. Trimming left V 5 bases short and J 0 bases short, with 8 bases between. Using genomic DNA as the template, TCR beta VDJ and CDR3 profiling was carried out. A single record per CDR3 protein comes from TCRdb applying MiXCR to the reads. The table has some 180,000 distinct CDR3 sequences, roughly 63% seen once. In patients chosen for sequencing, flow cytometry had shown CD8+CD57+ cell expansion. Blood came from patients not yet given any therapy. Sequencing was carried out using sorted CD4+, CD8+, or CD8+CD57+ T cells (not recorded which) from PBMCs. This TCR was sampled from a human donor with aplastic anemia. The chain is built from TRBV10-3 and TRBJ2-7; D remains unclear. The CDR3 nucleotides read TGTGCCATCAGTCAGACGGACTCCTACGAGCAGTACTTC. It is translated as CAISQTDSYEQYF.